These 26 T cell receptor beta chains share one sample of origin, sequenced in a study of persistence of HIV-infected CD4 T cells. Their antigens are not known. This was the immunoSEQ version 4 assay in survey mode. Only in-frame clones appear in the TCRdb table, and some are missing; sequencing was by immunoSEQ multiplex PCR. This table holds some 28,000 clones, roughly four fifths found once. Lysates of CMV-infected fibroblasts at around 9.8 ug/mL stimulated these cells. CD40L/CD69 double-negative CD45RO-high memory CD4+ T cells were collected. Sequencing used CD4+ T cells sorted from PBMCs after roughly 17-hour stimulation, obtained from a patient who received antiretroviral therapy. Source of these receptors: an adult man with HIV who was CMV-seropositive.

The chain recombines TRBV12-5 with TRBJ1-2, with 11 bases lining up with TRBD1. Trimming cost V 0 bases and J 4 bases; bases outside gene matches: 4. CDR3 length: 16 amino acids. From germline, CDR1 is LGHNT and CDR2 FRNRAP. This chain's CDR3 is CASGLVRGQGAYGYTF. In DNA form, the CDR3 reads TGTGCTAGTGGTTTGGTACGTGGACAGGGGGCCTATGGCTACACCTTC.

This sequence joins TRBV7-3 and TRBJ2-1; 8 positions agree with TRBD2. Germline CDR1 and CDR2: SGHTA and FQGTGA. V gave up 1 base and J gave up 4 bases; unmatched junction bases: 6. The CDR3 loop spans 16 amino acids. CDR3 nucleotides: TGTGCCAGCAGCTTAAGGGGAGCGGGGGAGTACAATGAGCAGTTCTTC. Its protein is CASSLRGAGEYNEQFF.

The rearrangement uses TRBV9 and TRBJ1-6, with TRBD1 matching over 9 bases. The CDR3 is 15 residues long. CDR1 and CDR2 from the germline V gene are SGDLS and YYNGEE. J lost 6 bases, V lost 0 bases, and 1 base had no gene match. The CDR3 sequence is CASSVEGQGNSPLHF. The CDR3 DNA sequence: TGTGCCAGCAGCGTAGAGGGACAGGGTAATTCACCCCTCCACTTT.

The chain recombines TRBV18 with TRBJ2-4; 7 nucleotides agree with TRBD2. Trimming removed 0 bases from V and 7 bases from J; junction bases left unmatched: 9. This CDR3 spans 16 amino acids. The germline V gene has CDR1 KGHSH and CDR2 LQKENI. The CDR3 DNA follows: TGTGCCAGCTCACCACCACAACGGGGGGTTTTGAACATTCAGTACTTC. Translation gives CASSPPQRGVLNIQYF. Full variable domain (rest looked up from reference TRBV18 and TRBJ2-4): NAGVMQNPRHLVRRRGQEARLRCSPMKGHSHVYWYRQLPEEGLKFMVYLQKENIIDESGMPKERFSAEFPKEGPSILRIQQVVRGDSAAYFCASSPPQRGVLNIQYFGAGTRLSVL.

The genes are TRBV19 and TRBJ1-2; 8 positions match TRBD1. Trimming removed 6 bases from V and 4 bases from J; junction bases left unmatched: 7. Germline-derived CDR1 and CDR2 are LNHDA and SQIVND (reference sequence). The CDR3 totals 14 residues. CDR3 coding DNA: TGTGCCAGTAGCCCCGGACAGGGAATCTATGGCTACACCTTC. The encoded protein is CASSPGQGIYGYTF.

CDR3 bases: TGTGCCAGTAGTATACAACAGGGGTTCTATGGCTACACCTTC. Protein sequence: CASSIQQGFYGYTF. This chain joins TRBV19 and TRBJ1-2, with TRBD1 matching over 7 bases. V lost 2 bases and J lost 4; bases outside the gene matches: 4. This CDR3 has 14 residues. Germline V gene sequence: CDR1 LNHDA, CDR2 SQIVND (reference sequence).

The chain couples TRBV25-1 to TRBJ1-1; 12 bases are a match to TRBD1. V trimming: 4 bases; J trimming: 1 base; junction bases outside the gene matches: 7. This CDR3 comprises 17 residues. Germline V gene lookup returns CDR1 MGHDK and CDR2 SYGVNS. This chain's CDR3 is CASSGPPGQGANTEAFF. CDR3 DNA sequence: TGTGCCAGCAGTGGGCCTCCGGGACAGGGGGCGAACACTGAAGCTTTCTTT.

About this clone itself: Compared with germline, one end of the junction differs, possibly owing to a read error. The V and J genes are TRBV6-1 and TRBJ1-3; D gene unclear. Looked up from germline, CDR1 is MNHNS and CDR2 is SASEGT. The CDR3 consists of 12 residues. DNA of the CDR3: TGTGCCAGCAGGGAAGTTGGAAACACCATATATTTT. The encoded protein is CASREVGNTIYF.

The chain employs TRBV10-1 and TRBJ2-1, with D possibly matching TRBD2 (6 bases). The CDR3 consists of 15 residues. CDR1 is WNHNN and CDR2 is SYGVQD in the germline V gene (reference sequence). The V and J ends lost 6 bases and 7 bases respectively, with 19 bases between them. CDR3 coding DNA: TGCGCCAGCAGCGGTGCGGGGTCTCGCGTAAATGAGCAGTTCTTC. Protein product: CASSGAGSRVNEQFF.

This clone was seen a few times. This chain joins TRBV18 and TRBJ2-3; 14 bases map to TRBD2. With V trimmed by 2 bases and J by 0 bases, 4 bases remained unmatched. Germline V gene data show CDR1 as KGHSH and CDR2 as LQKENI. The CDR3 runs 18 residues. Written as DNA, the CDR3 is TGTGCCAGCTCACCAAGGACTAGCGGGGGGCAAAGCACAGATACGCAGTATTTT. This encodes CASSPRTSGGQSTDTQYF. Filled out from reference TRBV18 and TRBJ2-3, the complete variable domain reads NAGVMQNPRHLVRRRGQEARLRCSPMKGHSHVYWYRQLPEEGLKFMVYLQKENIIDESGMPKERFSAEFPKEGPSILRIQQVVRGDSAAYFCASSPRTSGGQSTDTQYFGPGTRLTVL.

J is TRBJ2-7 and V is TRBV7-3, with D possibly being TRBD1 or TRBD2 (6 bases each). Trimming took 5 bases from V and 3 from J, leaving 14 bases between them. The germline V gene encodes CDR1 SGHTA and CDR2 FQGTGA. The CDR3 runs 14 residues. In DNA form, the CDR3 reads TGTGCCAGCAGCGTAAACGGGGGCAGCTACGAGCAGTACTTC. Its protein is CASSVNGGSYEQYF. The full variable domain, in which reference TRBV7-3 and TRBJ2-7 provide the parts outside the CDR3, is GAGVSQTPSNKVTEKGKYVELRCDPISGHTALYWYRQSLGQGPEFLIYFQGTGAADDSGLPNDRFFAVRPEGSVSTLKIQRTERGDSAVYLCASSVNGGSYEQYFGPGTRLTVT.

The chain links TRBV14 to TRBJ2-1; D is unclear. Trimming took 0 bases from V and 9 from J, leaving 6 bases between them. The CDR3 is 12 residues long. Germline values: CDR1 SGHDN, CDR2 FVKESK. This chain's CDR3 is CASSQEWAEQFF. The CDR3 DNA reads TGTGCCAGCAGCCAAGAATGGGCTGAGCAGTTCTTC.

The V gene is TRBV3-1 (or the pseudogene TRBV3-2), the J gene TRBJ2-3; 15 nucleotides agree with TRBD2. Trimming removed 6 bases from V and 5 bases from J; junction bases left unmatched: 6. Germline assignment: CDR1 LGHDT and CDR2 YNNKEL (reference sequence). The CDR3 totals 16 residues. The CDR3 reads CASSRTSGGAVDTQYF. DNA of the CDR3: TGTGCCAGCAGTAGGACTAGCGGGGGGGCAGTAGATACGCAGTATTTT.

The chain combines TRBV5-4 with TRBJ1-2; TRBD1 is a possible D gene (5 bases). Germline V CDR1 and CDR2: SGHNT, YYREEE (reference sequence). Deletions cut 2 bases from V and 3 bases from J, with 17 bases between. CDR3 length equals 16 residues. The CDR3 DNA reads TGTGCCAGCAGCTTAGCACCCAGGGAGGGCGACTATGGCTACACCTTC. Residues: CASSLAPREGDYGYTF.

CDR3 sequence reads: CASSELADRKAKNIQYF. CDR3 coding DNA: TGTGCCAGCAGTGAACTAGCGGACAGGAAGGCCAAAAACATTCAGTACTTC. V gene TRBV6-1 combines with J gene TRBJ2-4; D is perhaps TRBD1 or TRBD2 (7 bases each). The CDR3 is 17 residues long. Deletions cut 2 bases from V and 1 base from J, with 15 bases between. From germline, CDR1 is MNHNS and CDR2 SASEGT.

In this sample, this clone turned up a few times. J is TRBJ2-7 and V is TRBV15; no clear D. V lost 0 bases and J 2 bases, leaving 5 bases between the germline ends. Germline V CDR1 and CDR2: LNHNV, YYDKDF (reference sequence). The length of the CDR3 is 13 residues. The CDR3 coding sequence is TGTGCCACCAGCAGAGATACTCCCTACGAGCAGTACTTC. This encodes CATSRDTPYEQYF.

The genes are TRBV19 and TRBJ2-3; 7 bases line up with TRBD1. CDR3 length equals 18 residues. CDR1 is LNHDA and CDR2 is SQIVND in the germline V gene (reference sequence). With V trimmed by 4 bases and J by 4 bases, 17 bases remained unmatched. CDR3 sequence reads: CASSNRWPRDSYSDTQYF. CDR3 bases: TGTGCCAGTAGTAACCGGTGGCCCCGGGACAGTTATTCAGATACGCAGTATTTT.

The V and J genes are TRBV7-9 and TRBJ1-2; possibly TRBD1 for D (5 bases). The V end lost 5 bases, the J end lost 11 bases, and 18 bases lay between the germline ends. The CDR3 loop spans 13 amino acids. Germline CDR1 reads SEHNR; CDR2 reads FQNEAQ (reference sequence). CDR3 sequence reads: CASSRFRDPNYTF. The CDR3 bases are TGTGCCAGCAGCCGATTCCGGGACCCTAATTACACCTTC. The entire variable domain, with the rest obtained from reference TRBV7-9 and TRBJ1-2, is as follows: DTGVSQNPRHKITKRGQNVTFRCDPISEHNRLYWYRQTLGQGPEFLTYFQNEAQLEKSRLLSDRFSAERPKGSFSTLEIQRTEQGDSAMYLCASSRFRDPNYTFGSGTRLTVV.

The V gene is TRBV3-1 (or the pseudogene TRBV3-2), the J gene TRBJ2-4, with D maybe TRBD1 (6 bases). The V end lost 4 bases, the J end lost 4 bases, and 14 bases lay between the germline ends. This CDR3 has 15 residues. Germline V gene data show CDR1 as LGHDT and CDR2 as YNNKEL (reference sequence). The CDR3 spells CASSPSIGQKNIQYF. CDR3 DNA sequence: TGTGCCAGCAGCCCAAGCATCGGACAGAAAAACATTCAGTACTTC.

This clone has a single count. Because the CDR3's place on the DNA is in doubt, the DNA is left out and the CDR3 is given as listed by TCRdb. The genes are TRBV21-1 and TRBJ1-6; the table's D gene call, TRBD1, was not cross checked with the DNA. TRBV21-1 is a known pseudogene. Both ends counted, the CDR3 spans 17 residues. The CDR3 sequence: CASSKVGQGSFKSPLHF.

As DNA, the CDR3 is TGTGCCAGTAGTATATTGTCCGGGGAGCTGTTTTTT. Residues: CASSILSGELFF. V is TRBV19 and J is TRBJ2-2; no reliable D call. The CDR3 sequence is 12 residues long. Germline V CDR1 and CDR2: LNHDA, SQIVND (reference sequence). The V end was cut by 2 bases, the J end by 6 bases, with 4 bases between.

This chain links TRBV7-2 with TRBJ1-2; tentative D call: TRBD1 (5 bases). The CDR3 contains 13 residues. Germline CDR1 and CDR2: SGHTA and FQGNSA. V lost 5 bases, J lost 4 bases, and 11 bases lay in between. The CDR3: CASSVDSRYGYTF. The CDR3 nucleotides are TGTGCCAGCAGCGTCGACAGTCGCTATGGCTACACCTTC.

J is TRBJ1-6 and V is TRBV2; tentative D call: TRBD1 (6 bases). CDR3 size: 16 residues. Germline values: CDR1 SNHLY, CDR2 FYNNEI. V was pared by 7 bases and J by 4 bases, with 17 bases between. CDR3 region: CASTREGVYYNSPLHF. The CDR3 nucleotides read TGTGCCAGCACTCGGGAGGGGGTGTATTATAATTCACCCCTCCACTTT.

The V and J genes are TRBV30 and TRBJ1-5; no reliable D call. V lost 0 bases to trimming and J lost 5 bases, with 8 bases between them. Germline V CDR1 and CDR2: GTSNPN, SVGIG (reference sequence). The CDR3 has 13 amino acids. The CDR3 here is CAWSVRSDQPQHF. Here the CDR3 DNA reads TGTGCCTGGAGTGTACGATCCGATCAGCCCCAGCATTTT.

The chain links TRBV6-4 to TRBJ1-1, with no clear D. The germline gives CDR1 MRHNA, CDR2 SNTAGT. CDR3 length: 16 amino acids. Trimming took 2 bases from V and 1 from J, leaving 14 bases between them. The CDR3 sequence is CASSDGRIRPNTEAFF. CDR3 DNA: TGTGCCAGCAGTGACGGACGAATAAGGCCGAACACTGAAGCTTTCTTT.

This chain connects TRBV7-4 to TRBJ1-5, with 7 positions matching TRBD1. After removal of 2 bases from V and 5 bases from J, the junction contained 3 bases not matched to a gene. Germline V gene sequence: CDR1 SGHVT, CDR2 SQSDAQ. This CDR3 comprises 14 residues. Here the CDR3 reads CASSLSGGDQPQHF. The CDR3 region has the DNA TGTGCCAGCAGCTTATCAGGGGGGGATCAGCCCCAGCATTTT.